The 9 T cell receptor beta chains listed next were all sequenced from one sample in a study. Generated by immunoSEQ multiplex PCR, the TCRdb table keeps only in-frame clones and is missing some. The table lists 45,000 to 60,000 clones, more than 80% of them singletons. Material for sequencing was PBMCs. These receptors were collected from a man between 40 and 49 years old with rheumatoid arthritis.

This clone has just one count. The chain combines TRBV4-2 with TRBJ2-7; D not certain. V was pared by 1 base and J by 6 bases, with 16 bases between. Per germline, CDR1 LGHNA and CDR2 YNFKEQ. CDR3 size: 15 residues. The CDR3 is CASSQGRSRPSEQYF. Written as DNA, the CDR3 is TGTGCCAGCAGCCAAGGACGTTCACGGCCTTCCGAGCAGTACTTC.

The chain has TRBV5-4 and TRBJ1-5; D possibly corresponds to TRBD1 (5 bases). CDR3 length: 14 residues. Germline CDR1 SGHNT, CDR2 YYREEE (reference sequence). V was shortened by 2 bases and J by 3 bases, with 9 bases between the two germline ends. Written as DNA, the CDR3 is TGTGCCAGCAGCTTTGGGGGGGTCAATCAGCCCCAGCATTTT. This codes for CASSFGGVNQPQHF.

V usage is TRBV9 and J usage is TRBJ1-1, with a weak D call TRBD1 (6 bases). The CDR3 has 15 amino acids. Trimming took 1 base from V and 1 from J, leaving 11 bases between them. The germline V gene encodes CDR1 SGDLS and CDR2 YYNGEE. The CDR3 sequence is CASSVQGSQNTEAFF. Written as DNA, the CDR3 is TGTGCCAGCAGCGTACAGGGGTCTCAGAACACTGAAGCTTTCTTT.

In DNA form, the CDR3 reads TGTGCCAGCTCACCCACGGACAGGGACGCGGATACGCAGTATTTT. As protein: CASSPTDRDADTQYF. The chain uses TRBV18 and TRBJ2-3; 8 positions agree with TRBD1. With V trimmed by 3 bases and J by 6 bases, 8 bases remained unmatched. Looked up from germline, CDR1 is KGHSH and CDR2 is LQKENI. This CDR3 is 15 amino acids long.

The V call is TRBV18, the J call TRBJ2-2; D is unresolved. This CDR3 is built from 13 residues. V lost 1 base and J 5 bases, leaving 5 bases between the germline ends. From germline, CDR1 is KGHSH and CDR2 LQKENI. The CDR3 DNA reads as TGTGCCAGCTCACCACGGGGAACCGGGGAGCTGTTTTTT. Translated: CASSPRGTGELFF.

The chain recombines TRBV28 with TRBJ2-7; 7 bases align to TRBD1. The CDR3 runs 12 residues. Germline V gene lookup returns CDR1 MDHEN and CDR2 SYDVKM. V dropped 6 bases and J dropped 2; count of bases not matched to a gene: 1. The CDR3 here is CASRGQTYEQYF. In DNA, the CDR3 is TGTGCCAGCAGGGGACAGACCTACGAGCAGTACTTC.

This clone was seen only a few times. This chain joins TRBV9 and TRBJ2-2, with 9 bases fitting TRBD1. The V gene's germline CDR1 is SGDLS and CDR2 YYNGEE. The CDR3 sequence is 18 residues long. V gave up 2 bases and J gave up 4 bases; unmatched junction bases: 12. The CDR3 DNA follows: TGTGCCAGCAGCGTCAGTCCTGTACAGGGGGCTATCACCGGGGAGCTGTTTTTT. It translates to CASSVSPVQGAITGELFF. Filled out from reference TRBV9 and TRBJ2-2, the complete variable domain reads DSGVTQTPKHLITATGQRVTLRCSPRSGDLSVYWYQQSLDQGLQFLIQYYNGEERAKGNILERFSAQQFPDLHSELNLSSLELGDSALYFCASSVSPVQGAITGELFFGEGSRLTVL.

This clone was found a few times. The rearrangement joins TRBV2 to TRBJ2-1; D gene uncertain. In germline, CDR1 is SNHLY, CDR2 FYNNEI. The length of the CDR3 is 15 residues. V lost 1 base and J lost 8, with 15 bases in between. The CDR3 reads CASSEGSYIRHEQFF. DNA for the CDR3: TGTGCCAGCAGTGAAGGTTCGTACATCCGTCATGAGCAGTTCTTC.

The chain employs TRBV6-5 and TRBJ2-3; 9 bases fit TRBD2. This CDR3 has 14 amino acids. The germline gives CDR1 MNHEY, CDR2 SVGAGI. The ends lost 6 bases at V and 3 bases at J; junction bases unmatched: 4. The CDR3 sequence: CASRTSGLTDTQYF. The CDR3, as DNA: TGTGCCAGCAGAACTAGCGGGCTAACAGATACGCAGTATTTT.